The next 18 T cell receptor beta chains were all read from a single sample in a study of chemoradiotherapy in HPV16-positive cancers (dated by TCRdb to between 2021 and 2023). The library was obtained by the immunoSEQ multiplex PCR assay. TCRdb provides this immuneACCESS table in a form limited to in-frame rearrangements. Some clones are lacking; in checked studies, under half of them reflect an unresolved V gene, and why the rest are absent is not known. The sample yields under 15,000 clones; about 87% were counted once. The ten largest clonotypes hold roughly 5.2% of the sample. The specimen was blood, collected from a patient who underwent chemoradiotherapy. The receptors stem from a human donor with HPV-associated anogenital cancer.

The chain carries TRBV5-1 and TRBJ2-1, with 8 bases lining up with TRBD2. This CDR3 is built from 15 residues. Germline CDR1 reads SGHRS; CDR2 reads YFSETQ. Losses at the gene ends were 2 bases for V and 6 bases for J; bases not matched to a gene: 7. The CDR3 nucleotides are TGCGCCAGCAGCTTTAGCGGGGAGCTACCCAATGAGCAGTTCTTC. It yields the protein CASSFSGELPNEQFF.

The V call is TRBV5-1, the J call TRBJ1-1, with D maybe TRBD1 (5 bases). CDR1 and CDR2 from the germline V gene are SGHRS and YFSETQ. Trimming pared 1 base from V and 3 bases from J, leaving 7 bases between. The CDR3 runs 13 residues. Written as DNA, the CDR3 is TGCGCCAGCAGCTTGTCGGGGCACACTGAAGCTTTCTTT. Translating gives CASSLSGHTEAFF.

This clone was seen only once. This chain connects TRBV2 to TRBJ2-1; 9 bases match TRBD2. The V gene's germline CDR1 is SNHLY and CDR2 FYNNEI. This CDR3 region has 14 residues. Trimming took 6 bases from V and 9 from J; bases not matched to a gene: 9. The CDR3 sequence is CASRAGGLSTEQFF. CDR3 sequence (DNA): TGTGCCAGCAGGGCGGGGGGGCTCAGTACTGAGCAGTTCTTC. Variable domain in full (rest from reference TRBV2 and TRBJ2-1): EPEVTQTPSHQVTQMGQEVILRCVPISNHLYFYWYRQILGQKVEFLVSFYNNEISEKSEIFDDQFSVERPDGSNFTLKIRSTKLEDSAMYFCASRAGGLSTEQFFGPGTRLTVL.

The V and J genes are TRBV29-1 and TRBJ1-3; perhaps TRBD1 as D (5 bases). The CDR3 spans 16 residues. CDR1 SQVTM and CDR2 ANQGSEA come from the germline V gene. V gave up 0 bases and J gave up 0 bases, with 12 bases separating them. For the CDR3, the DNA is TGCAGCGTTGAAGATGATGACAGCCGCTCTGGAAACACCATATATTTT. Encoded protein: CSVEDDDSRSGNTIYF.

The V call is TRBV9, the J call TRBJ1-1; no reliable D call. From germline, CDR1 is SGDLS and CDR2 YYNGEE. The CDR3 loop spans 15 amino acids. Trimming removed 4 bases at V and 1 base at J, with 14 bases between. The DNA for the CDR3 is TGTGCCAGCAGCCGTGGGGTGGGCAAGAACACTGAAGCTTTCTTT. Amino acids: CASSRGVGKNTEAFF.

The rearrangement links TRBV7-2 to TRBJ2-5, with TRBD2 as a possible D gene (5 bases). V dropped 0 bases and J dropped 1 base, with 6 bases sitting between them. CDR3 length equals 14 residues. Germline CDR1 and CDR2: SGHTA and FQGNSA. CDR3 DNA: TGTGCCAGCAGCTTAGCTCGGGGCCAAGAGACCCAGTACTTC. It is translated as CASSLARGQETQYF.

V gene TRBV10-3 combines with J gene TRBJ2-1; possible D gene TRBD2, 6 bases. Trimming cost V 5 bases and J 2 bases, with 25 bases left between them. The germline V gene encodes CDR1 ENHRY and CDR2 SYGVKD. The CDR3 has 19 residues. Written as DNA, the CDR3 is TGTGCCATCAGTTACCCCTCGTCCGGGGGAGATGAACCCTACAATGAGCAGTTCTTC. It yields the protein CAISYPSSGGDEPYNEQFF.

The chain carries TRBV11-1 and TRBJ1-1; tentative D call: TRBD1 (6 bases). Trimming cost V 1 base and J 1 base, with 7 bases left between them. The CDR3 contains 14 residues. CDR1 SGHAT and CDR2 FQDESV come from the germline V gene (reference sequence). The CDR3 DNA is TGTGCCAGCAGCTTAGTGACAGGGAACACTGAAGCTTTCTTT. It is translated as CASSLVTGNTEAFF.

This chain joins TRBV10-3 and TRBJ1-5; 10 bases agree with TRBD1. Trimming cost V 8 bases and J 4 bases; bases outside gene matches: 2. Germline V gene data show CDR1 as ENHRY and CDR2 as SYGVKD. The CDR3 totals 13 residues. The CDR3 reads CAIRGQGNQPQHF. DNA for the CDR3: TGTGCCATCCGGGGACAGGGGAATCAGCCCCAGCATTTT.

CDR3 in DNA: TGCGCCAGCAGCCTGGGGACAGTGGGGACAGATACGCAGTATTTT. It encodes CASSLGTVGTDTQYF. This chain uses TRBV4-1 with TRBJ2-3, with 7 bases that match TRBD1. From germline, CDR1 is MGHRA and CDR2 YSYEKL. The CDR3 has 15 amino acids. The V gene end was trimmed by 4 bases and the J gene end by 3 bases; junction bases not matched to a gene: 7.

This chain joins TRBV7-6 and TRBJ2-3; 10 bases fit TRBD2. The junction had 7 bases not matched to a gene; V was cut back by 2 bases and J by 5 bases. The CDR3 loop spans 16 amino acids. Germline V lookup: CDR1 SGHVS, CDR2 FNYEAQ. The CDR3 region has the DNA TGTGCCAGCAGCTTACCACTAGCGGGGAGTAGAGATACGCAGTATTTT. Its protein is CASSLPLAGSRDTQYF.

The chain links TRBV5-1 to TRBJ1-4, with D possibly matching TRBD1 (6 bases). The CDR3 loop spans 14 amino acids. From germline, CDR1 is SGHRS and CDR2 YFSETQ. With 4 bases removed from V and 8 bases from J, the gap between germline ends came to 15 bases. In nucleotides, the CDR3 is TGCGCCAGCAGCCTGATGGAGGGGGGAGAAAAACTGTTTTTT. Its translation: CASSLMEGGEKLFF.

This chain joins TRBV15 and TRBJ2-6; 8 bases align to TRBD1. The trim removed 6 bases at V and 3 bases at J, leaving 7 bases unmatched. CDR1 is LNHNV, CDR2 YYDKDF, per germline (reference sequence). CDR3 length: 16 amino acids. The CDR3, as DNA: TGTGCCACCAGGAGGCCAGGGGGCTTTGGGGCCAACGTCCTGACTTTC. Encoded protein: CATRRPGGFGANVLTF.

A single count supports this clone. This sequence joins TRBV13 and TRBJ2-2; D gene ambiguous. This CDR3 has 15 amino acids. Germline V lookup: CDR1 PRHDT, CDR2 FYEKMQ (reference sequence). V was clipped by 0 bases and J by 3 bases, with 8 bases between them. The CDR3 loop is CASSLGRWDTGELFF. DNA of the CDR3: TGTGCCAGCAGCTTAGGGAGGTGGGACACCGGGGAGCTGTTTTTT.

The gene calls are TRBV5-6 and TRBJ1-2, with 9 positions matching TRBD1. CDR3 length equals 14 residues. Losses at the gene ends were 5 bases for V and 4 bases for J; bases not matched to a gene: 6. Germline CDR1 is SGHDT and CDR2 is YYEEEE. The CDR3 region has the DNA TGTGCCAGCAGTTTGACAGGGGGAAGCTATGGCTACACCTTC. This gives the protein CASSLTGGSYGYTF.

The gene calls are TRBV5-1 and TRBJ2-5; 10 nucleotides agree with TRBD1. Per the germline V gene, CDR1 is SGHRS and CDR2 is YFSETQ. The CDR3 spans 15 residues. Trimming took 4 bases from V and 6 from J; bases not matched to a gene: 9. This CDR3 is CASSTRTGGEKTQYF. In DNA, the CDR3 is TGCGCCAGCAGCACCCGGACAGGGGGTGAAAAGACCCAGTACTTC. Supplemented by reference TRBV5-1 and TRBJ2-5, the full variable domain reads KAGVTQTPRYLIKTRGQQVTLSCSPISGHRSVSWYQQTPGQGLQFLFEYFSETQRNKGNFPGRFSGRQFSNSRSEMNVSTLELGDSALYLCASSTRTGGEKTQYFGPGTRLLVL.

The rearrangement links TRBV19 to TRBJ1-6; D is ambiguous. The germline CDR1 and CDR2 sequences are LNHDA and SQIVND (reference sequence). Trimming removed 3 bases at V and 7 bases at J, with 13 bases between. The CDR3 spans 15 residues. The CDR3 protein is CASSIEGWLNSPLHF. As DNA, the CDR3 is TGTGCCAGTAGTATCGAGGGTTGGTTGAATTCACCCCTCCACTTT.

V usage is TRBV11-2 and J usage is TRBJ2-4; D possibly uses TRBD1 or TRBD2 (6 bases each). CDR1 is SGHAT, CDR2 FQNNGV, per germline. Trimming stripped 0 bases from V and 9 bases from J, with 9 bases between. This CDR3 spans 13 amino acids. The CDR3 loop is CASSLEEGGIQYF. CDR3 DNA: TGTGCCAGCAGCTTAGAGGAGGGGGGCATTCAGTACTTC.